Listed below are T cell receptor beta chains from one sample, sequenced in a study of T cell responses to AZD1222 COVID-19 vaccine. Only in-frame clones appear in the TCRdb table, and some are missing; sequencing was by immunoSEQ multiplex PCR. The table records some 74,000 clones, 75% to 90% of them present only once. The source was peripheral blood, collected 28 days after the second AZD1222 dose. The receptors stem from an adult who received the AZD1222 COVID-19 vaccine. Each CDR3 is given with its conserved first and last residue. The order of the fields is V gene, clone size, D gene, J gene, CDR3 protein, CDR3 DNA. A D gene is named only where the DNA matches it firmly. Clone size is given for some rows only: seen once, a few or many times, or a class if the clone is expanded.

>TRBV6-5|-|-|TRBJ2-7
CASTPGRSSYEQYF
TGTGCCAGCACCCCGGGACGGAGCTCCTACGAGCAGTACTTC
>TRBV13|-|TRBD2|TRBJ2-7
CASSIGTSGGYEQYF
TGTGCCAGCAGCATCGGGACTAGCGGGGGATACGAGCAGTACTTC
>TRBV7-9|-|TRBD1|TRBJ2-5
CASSRTGMETQYF
TGTGCCAGCAGCAGGACAGGGATGGAGACCCAGTACTTC
>TRBV5-4|-|TRBD2|TRBJ2-3
CASSVRLAGSSDTQYF
TGTGCCAGCAGCGTTAGACTAGCGGGGTCCTCAGATACGCAGTATTTT
>TRBV3-1/TRBV3-2|-|-|TRBJ1-5
CASSHGLGGQPQHF
TGTGCCAGCAGCCACGGGCTTGGGGGTCAGCCCCAGCATTTT
>TRBV5-1|-|-|TRBJ1-1
CASGEGFGNTEAFF
TGCGCCAGCGGCGAGGGGTTTGGGAACACTGAAGCTTTCTTT
>TRBV5-6|-|-|TRBJ1-1
CASSLARGMGNTEAFF
TGTGCCAGCAGCTTGGCCCGGGGGATGGGGAACACTGAAGCTTTCTTT
>TRBV14|-|-|TRBJ1-2
CASSQAGFHYGYTF
TGTGCCAGCAGCCAAGCAGGGTTCCACTATGGCTACACCTTC
>TRBV5-4|-|-|TRBJ1-4
CASSKDGSSTNEKLFF
TGTGCCAGCAGCAAGGACGGATCTTCAACTAATGAAAAACTGTTTTTT
>TRBV12-3/TRBV12-4|-|-|TRBJ2-1
CASSLDENNEQFF
TGTGCCAGCAGCCTCGACGAAAACAATGAGCAGTTCTTC
>TRBV5-4|-|-|TRBJ2-3
CASSLQRGTRTDTQYF
TGTGCCAGCAGCTTGCAACGGGGGACGAGGACAGATACGCAGTATTTT
>TRBV7-8|-|-|TRBJ1-3
CASSSGGGTFSSGNTIYF
TGTGCCAGCAGCTCGGGGGGCGGGACTTTCTCCTCTGGAAACACCATATATTTT
>TRBV24-1|-|TRBD1|TRBJ2-1
CATALGQGVREQFF
TGTGCCACCGCGCTGGGACAGGGGGTCCGCGAGCAGTTCTTC
>TRBV24-1|-|-|TRBJ1-4
CATSDPPNEKLFF
TGTGCCACCAGTGATCCCCCAAATGAAAAACTGTTTTTT
>TRBV19|-|TRBD1|TRBJ1-2
CASSIFGQGTNYGYTF
TGTGCCAGTAGTATTTTTGGACAGGGGACTAACTATGGCTACACCTTC
>TRBV5-4|medium-sized|-|TRBJ2-4
CASSGPKDIQYF
TGTGCCAGCAGCGGACCTAAGGACATTCAGTACTTC
>TRBV28|once|-|TRBJ1-5
CASRPTGRVRNQPQHF
TGTGCCAGCAGGCCGACGGGCAGGGTAAGAAATCAGCCCCAGCATTTT
>TRBV7-2|once|-|TRBJ2-2
CASSLWGNGSNTGELFF
TGTGCCAGCAGCTTATGGGGTAACGGGAGTAATACCGGGGAGCTGTTTTTT
>TRBV27|-|TRBD2|TRBJ2-1
CASSLSIGGGAWNEQFF
TGTGCCAGCAGTTTATCAATCGGCGGGGGGGCCTGGAATGAGCAGTTCTTC
>TRBV6-5|-|-|TRBJ2-7
CASRIQGPPYEQYF
TGTGCCAGCAGAATTCAGGGGCCCCCCTACGAGCAGTACTTC
>TRBV28|once|TRBD1|TRBJ1-1
CASSQTGRGTEAFF
TGTGCCAGCAGCCAGACAGGGAGAGGCACTGAAGCTTTCTTT
>TRBV10-3|-|TRBD1|TRBJ1-1
CAIRLSVSMTGKGDTEAFF
TGTGCCATCCGATTGTCGGTCTCCATGACAGGGAAAGGTGACACTGAAGCTTTCTTT
>TRBV7-2|-|TRBD1|TRBJ1-6
CASSLVGDSKTSPLHF
TGTGCCAGCAGCTTAGTTGGGGACAGTAAAACTTCACCCCTCCACTTT
>TRBV19|-|-|TRBJ2-6
CASTAGPTQPGANVLTF
TGTGCCAGTACGGCGGGCCCTACCCAGCCTGGGGCCAACGTCCTGACTTTC
>TRBV11-2|-|TRBD2|TRBJ2-3
CASSLDRYGGGSTDTQYF
TGTGCCAGCAGCTTAGATCGTTACGGGGGGGGATCCACAGATACGCAGTATTTT
>TRBV4-1|-|-|TRBJ2-7
CASSQEGRSTNEQYF
TGCGCCAGCAGCCAAGAGGGTCGAAGCACTAACGAGCAGTACTTC
>TRBV28|few|TRBD1|TRBJ1-2
CASRWDRDGYTF
TGTGCCAGCAGGTGGGACAGGGACGGCTACACCTTC
>TRBV19|-|-|TRBJ2-1
CASSIDRGPSNEQFF
TGTGCCAGTAGTATAGATCGGGGACCGAGCAATGAGCAGTTCTTC
>TRBV4-3|-|-|TRBJ1-4
CASSQGGRAMATNEKLFF
TGCGCCAGCAGCCAAGGGGGCAGGGCTATGGCAACTAATGAAAAACTGTTTTTT
>TRBV11-2|-|-|TRBJ2-3
CASSPAPTDTQYF
TGTGCCAGCAGCCCCGCCCCGACAGATACGCAGTATTTT
>TRBV6-5|-|-|TRBJ2-7
CASSYSVAPGYEQYF
TGTGCCAGCAGTTACTCGGTGGCCCCTGGGTACGAGCAGTACTTC
>TRBV4-1|-|TRBD2|TRBJ2-2
CASSQGAASGVTGELFF
TGCGCCAGCAGCCAAGGGGCGGCTAGCGGAGTTACCGGGGAGCTGTTTTTT
>TRBV6-5|once|-|TRBJ1-2
CASSYSSSFFNTF
TGTGCCAGCAGTTACTCTTCAAGTTTTTTTAACACCTTC
>TRBV6-6|-|-|TRBJ2-7
CASSYDSTYEQYF
TGTGCCAGCAGTTACGACTCCACCTACGAGCAGTACTTC
>TRBV9|-|-|TRBJ1-5
CASSPGPGSNQPQHF
TGTGCCAGCAGCCCAGGCCCTGGGTCGAATCAGCCCCAGCATTTT
>TRBV5-1|-|-|TRBJ1-2
CASSLQGGGYTF
TGCGCCAGCAGCTTACAGGGAGGGGGCTACACCTTC
>TRBV14|-|-|TRBJ2-7
CASSQGRGLEQYF
TGTGCCAGCAGCCAAGGGAGGGGGCTCGAGCAGTACTTC
>TRBV29-1|-|-|TRBJ2-1
CSGGEIYNEQFF
TGCAGCGGGGGGGAGATTTACAATGAGCAGTTCTTC
>TRBV16|once|-|TRBJ1-4
CASSPTTPRGNEKLFF
TGTGCCAGCAGCCCCACTACACCGAGGGGTAATGAAAAACTGTTTTTT
>TRBV24-1|-|-|TRBJ2-3
CATEGGGPSTDTQYF
TGTGCCACCGAAGGTGGAGGGCCTAGCACAGATACGCAGTATTTT
>TRBV7-3|once|TRBD1|TRBJ2-2
CASSSGTGGFGELFF
TGTGCCAGCAGCTCTGGGACAGGGGGCTTCGGGGAGCTGTTTTTT
>TRBV29-1|-|-|TRBJ2-2
CSVGHGGRTGELFF
TGCAGCGTTGGGCACGGGGGGCGGACCGGGGAGCTGTTTTTT
>TRBV28|-|TRBD1|TRBJ1-5
CASSLGSGGRDQPQHF
TGTGCCAGCAGTTTGGGGTCAGGGGGACGGGATCAGCCCCAGCATTTT
>TRBV14|-|-|TRBJ1-2
CASSQDDSYGYTF
TGTGCCAGCAGCCAAGACGACAGCTATGGCTACACCTTC
>TRBV6-5|-|-|TRBJ1-5
CASSYSGGPNQPQHF
TGTGCCAGCAGTTACTCGGGGGGACCCAATCAGCCCCAGCATTTT
>TRBV25-1|-|TRBD1|TRBJ2-2
CASSERDRGKGTGELFF
TGTGCCAGCAGTGAAAGGGACAGGGGGAAAGGGACCGGGGAGCTGTTTTTT
>TRBV5-4|-|TRBD1|TRBJ1-1
CASSLDGTAVGTEAFF
TGTGCCAGCAGCTTGGACGGGACAGCAGTCGGCACTGAAGCTTTCTTT
>TRBV15|-|TRBD1|TRBJ2-3
CATSTRQGTDTQYF
TGTGCCACCAGCACCAGACAGGGGACAGATACGCAGTATTTT
>TRBV5-6|-|TRBD1|TRBJ1-5
CASSLGQGMGQPQHF
TGTGCCAGCAGCTTGGGACAGGGGATGGGTCAGCCCCAGCATTTT
>TRBV5-1|-|-|TRBJ1-1
CASSLASTGTEAFF
TGCGCCAGCAGCTTGGCGAGCACAGGAACAGAAGCTTTCTTT
>TRBV6-5|-|-|TRBJ1-2
CASSYSSSRANYGYTF
TGTGCCAGCAGTTACTCCAGCAGTCGAGCTAACTATGGCTACACCTTC